This TCR beta chain was documented in a study of Graves' ophthalmopathy and Graves' hyperthyroidism. Study-level results: Blood also carried most expanded thyroid clonotypes exceeding 0.001 frequency. Ophthalmopathy progression prediction by the model yielded a sensitivity of 55% to 71% and a specificity of around 72%.

The study amplified TCR beta CDR3 regions using RNA transcripts. First-round RT-PCR with HTBI primers preceded a second-round multiplex PCR. Each CDR3 protein is one row after TCRdb ran MiXCR on the multiplex PCR reads. The profile shows hundreds of thousands of distinct CDR3 sequences, 35% to 50% of them singletons. With respect to this clonotype: The antigen remains unidentified.

The trim removed 10 bases at V and 4 bases at J, leaving 20 bases unmatched. CDR3 length: 18 residues. Germline V gene lookup returns CDR1 ENHRY and CDR2 SYGVKD. The sequencing sample was made of peripheral blood. V is TRBV10-3 and J is TRBJ1-2, with 11 positions matching TRBD1. The sequence came from an adult man with Graves' ophthalmopathy. DNA for the CDR3: TGTGCCAGCACCGACTCCGGGACAGGGGGTACAGTCGGCTATGGCTACACCTTC. Amino acid sequence: CASTDSGTGGTVGYGYTF.